A single sample is the source of the 27 T cell receptor beta chains below, sequenced in a study of OX40 agonist ivuxolimab in advanced cancers. Clones were sequenced by immunoSEQ multiplex PCR, and TCRdb holds only the in-frame ones, with some missing. This sample has approximately 25,000 clones, with around nine tenths found just once. Source: CD4+ or CD8+ T cells sorted from blood, taken in a trial of the OX40 agonist ivuxolimab. The receptor source for this set is an adult with an advanced solid tumor such as melanoma, head and neck, liver or kidney cancer.

The chain employs TRBV5-5 and TRBJ1-4; D is undetermined. The CDR3 length is 14 residues. The V gene lost 4 bases and the J gene lost 4 bases, with 11 bases spanning the gap. Germline V gene data show CDR1 as SGHKS and CDR2 as YYEKEE (reference sequence). The CDR3: CASSHGGVNEKLFF. The DNA of the CDR3 is TGTGCCAGCAGCCATGGTGGGGTTAATGAAAAACTGTTTTTT. The full variable domain, completed using reference TRBV5-5 and TRBJ1-4, is DAGVTQSPTHLIKTRGQQVTLRCSPISGHKSVSWYQQVLGQGPQFIFQYYEKEERGRGNFPDRFSARQFPNYSSELNVNALLLGDSALYLCASSHGGVNEKLFFGSGTQLSVL.

The chain carries TRBV10-3 and TRBJ2-1; tentatively, D is TRBD1 or TRBD2 (5 bases each). V was pared by 2 bases and J by 8 bases, with 10 bases between. Looked up from germline, CDR1 is ENHRY and CDR2 is SYGVKD. The CDR3 runs to 13 residues. CDR3: CAISEGLGDEQFF. The DNA of the CDR3 is TGTGCCATCAGTGAGGGTCTGGGGGATGAGCAGTTCTTC.

This clone occurred a few times. The J gene is TRBJ1-5, the V gene TRBV9; maybe TRBD1 (5 bases). From germline, CDR1 is SGDLS and CDR2 YYNGEE. This CDR3 is built from 15 residues. V was pared by 2 bases and J by 4 bases, with 13 bases between. The CDR3 bases are TGTGCCAGCAGCGTTAGTTTGGGGGAAAATCAGCCCCAGCATTTT. Its protein product is CASSVSLGENQPQHF. Full variable domain (outside the CDR3, taken from reference TRBV9 and TRBJ1-5): DSGVTQTPKHLITATGQRVTLRCSPRSGDLSVYWYQQSLDQGLQFLIQYYNGEERAKGNILERFSAQQFPDLHSELNLSSLELGDSALYFCASSVSLGENQPQHFGDGTRLSIL.

The gene calls are TRBV10-3 and TRBJ1-4, with 8 nucleotides matching TRBD1. This CDR3 region has 15 residues. Losses at the gene ends were 3 bases for V and 7 bases for J; bases not matched to a gene: 7. CDR1 is ENHRY, CDR2 SYGVKD, per germline. The CDR3 DNA is TGTGCCATCAGTGACTCGGACAGGGTTCGTGAAAAACTGTTTTTT. Residues: CAISDSDRVREKLFF.

The chain joins TRBV7-6 to TRBJ2-1; 12 bases match TRBD2. V shed 3 bases, J shed 9 bases, and the junction held 12 bases outside the gene matches. Germline CDR1 and CDR2: SGHVS and FNYEAQ. CDR3 size: 17 residues. CDR3: CASSLGLAGGPRGEQFF. CDR3 bases: TGTGCCAGCAGCTTGGGTCTAGCGGGAGGGCCGAGGGGTGAGCAGTTCTTC.

The chain combines TRBV7-6 with TRBJ2-1; weak D call: TRBD2 (6 bases). Trimming removed 1 base from V and 9 bases from J, with 13 bases in between. The CDR3 runs 14 residues. Germline V gene data show CDR1 as SGHVS and CDR2 as FNYEAQ. As DNA, the CDR3 is TGTGCCAGCAGCTTAGGGGCATCCGGGGGTGAGCAGTTCTTC. This gives the protein CASSLGASGGEQFF.

Only a few counts were recorded for this clone. CDR3 sequence reads: CASSEYIGREGTTEAFF. The CDR3 coding sequence is TGTGCCAGCAGTGAATATATCGGCAGGGAAGGAACCACTGAAGCTTTCTTT. The V and J genes are TRBV25-1 and TRBJ1-1; maybe TRBD1 (5 bases). CDR1 MGHDK and CDR2 SYGVNS come from the germline V gene. V lost 0 bases to trimming and J lost 4 bases, with 18 bases between them. This CDR3 contains 17 residues.

The genes are TRBV2 and TRBJ2-7; possibly TRBD2 for D (5 bases). V was pared by 2 bases and J by 3 bases, with 14 bases between. Germline assignment: CDR1 SNHLY and CDR2 FYNNEI. This CDR3 spans 15 amino acids. The CDR3 sequence: CASSESPGVLYEQYF. In DNA, the CDR3 is TGTGCCAGCAGTGAATCACCCGGGGTCCTCTACGAGCAGTACTTC.

V and J are TRBV21-1 and TRBJ2-7. TRBV21-1 is a pseudogene. This CDR3 contains 12 residues. The CDR3, as DNA: TGTGCCAGCAGCAAAAGGTCCTACGAGCAGTACTTC. This codes for CASSKRSYEQYF.

The chain has TRBV7-3 and TRBJ2-1, with 8 bases matching TRBD2. Germline CDR1 and CDR2: SGHTA and FQGTGA. V lost 1 base, J lost 3 bases, and 2 bases stayed unmatched. The CDR3 has 15 amino acids. This CDR3 reads CASSLSGGNYNEQFF. The CDR3 bases are TGTGCCAGCAGCTTAAGCGGGGGGAACTACAATGAGCAGTTCTTC.

The chain is built from TRBV4-1 and TRBJ1-3, with 7 bases fitting TRBD1. CDR3 size: 14 residues. J gave up 8 bases and V 3 bases, and 7 bases lay outside the gene matches. CDR1 is MGHRA and CDR2 is YSYEKL in the germline V gene. CDR3 amino acids: CASSQRDSVYTIYF. The CDR3, as DNA: TGCGCCAGCAGCCAGAGGGACAGTGTATACACCATATATTTT.

V is TRBV7-8 and J is TRBJ1-5; D gene uncertain. The CDR3 has 15 residues. Germline V gene data show CDR1 as SGHVS and CDR2 as FQNEAQ. Trimming cost V 2 bases and J 3 bases, with 11 bases left between them. CDR3 in DNA: TGTGCCAGCAGCTTACTGACTGCTAACAATCAGCCCCAGCATTTT. Its protein product is CASSLLTANNQPQHF.

The gene calls are TRBV9 and TRBJ2-7; D might be TRBD1 (6 bases). V lost 3 bases and J lost 2, with 12 bases in between. The V gene's germline CDR1 is SGDLS and CDR2 YYNGEE. This CDR3 has 14 residues. The CDR3 loop reads CASSASGTTYEQYF. For the CDR3, the DNA is TGTGCCAGCAGCGCGTCGGGGACAACCTACGAGCAGTACTTC.

The rearrangement links TRBV14 to TRBJ1-2; D might be TRBD1 (5 bases). The CDR3 spans 13 residues. Between the trimmed V and J ends, which lost 0 bases and 8 bases, there was a span of 10 bases. CDR1 and CDR2 (germline): SGHDN, FVKESK. CDR3 nucleotides: TGTGCCAGCAGCCAAGAGTGGGGGATGGGCTACACCTTC. Translation gives CASSQEWGMGYTF.

This chain's CDR3 is CASSYGLASTQETQYF. In DNA form, the CDR3 reads TGTGCCAGCAGTTACGGGCTAGCGTCAACCCAAGAGACCCAGTACTTC. This chain uses TRBV6-5 with TRBJ2-5; D is possibly TRBD2 (6 bases). Between the trimmed V and J ends, which lost 2 bases and 1 base, there was a span of 14 bases. Germline CDR1 and CDR2: MNHEY and SVGAGI. The CDR3 totals 16 residues.

DNA of the CDR3: TGTGCCAGCAGCCCTCAGATCAGAAACACCATATATTTT. It translates to CASSPQIRNTIYF. This chain joins TRBV7-8 and TRBJ1-3; D not resolved. Germline assignment: CDR1 SGHVS and CDR2 FQNEAQ. The CDR3 extends over 13 amino acids. V shed 5 bases and J shed 5 bases, with 10 bases lying between them.

This clone turned up a few times. This chain uses TRBV4-1 with TRBJ2-7; 9 nucleotides line up with TRBD2. The V gene end was trimmed by 0 bases and the J gene end by 0 bases; junction bases not matched to a gene: 3. Per germline, CDR1 MGHRA and CDR2 YSYEKL. The CDR3 consists of 16 residues. The CDR3 DNA reads as TGCGCCAGCAGCCAAGAGACTAGCGGTTACTCCTACGAGCAGTACTTC. Encoded protein: CASSQETSGYSYEQYF.

The chain combines TRBV7-9 with TRBJ2-3, with TRBD2 matching 9 bases. The CDR3 consists of 16 residues. V trimming: 6 bases; J trimming: 1 base; junction bases outside the gene matches: 8. CDR1 SEHNR and CDR2 FQNEAQ come from the germline V gene (reference sequence). This CDR3 is CASSFASSGGTDTQYF. The CDR3 DNA is TGTGCCAGCAGTTTCGCTTCTAGCGGGGGCACAGATACGCAGTATTTT.

The V gene is TRBV5-6, the J gene TRBJ2-3, with 9 bases lining up with TRBD1. The CDR3 has 16 amino acids. Looked up from germline, CDR1 is SGHDT and CDR2 is YYEEEE. V trimming: 3 bases; J trimming: 2 bases; junction bases outside the gene matches: 7. In DNA, the CDR3 is TGTGCCAGCAGCTACCTTCGGGACAGGGACACAGATACGCAGTATTTT. Protein sequence: CASSYLRDRDTDTQYF.

The rearrangement uses TRBV5-1 and TRBJ1-1, with D possibly being TRBD1 (5 bases). Between the trimmed V and J ends, which lost 0 bases and 4 bases, there was a span of 13 bases. The germline V gene has CDR1 SGHRS and CDR2 YFSETQ. The CDR3 sequence is 15 residues long. CDR3 in amino acids: CASSLVDNQGTEAFF. The CDR3, as DNA: TGCGCCAGCAGCTTGGTGGACAATCAGGGCACTGAAGCTTTCTTT.

The chain has TRBV2 and TRBJ1-1, with TRBD1 matching over 10 bases. Trimming took 7 bases from V and 6 from J; bases not matched to a gene: 8. CDR1 is SNHLY, CDR2 FYNNEI, per germline. The CDR3 loop spans 14 amino acids. The CDR3 DNA follows: TGTGCCAGCACCGAACGGACAGGGGGGGCTGAAGCTTTCTTT. Its translation is CASTERTGGAEAFF.

The genes are TRBV6-6 and TRBJ2-2; D unclear. The CDR3 loop spans 12 amino acids. Germline CDR1 is MNHNY and CDR2 is SVGAGI (reference sequence). Trimming left V 7 bases short and J 1 base short, with 4 bases between. CDR3 sequence: CASNMNTGELFF. CDR3 DNA sequence: TGTGCCAGCAACATGAACACCGGGGAGCTGTTTTTT.

The chain recombines TRBV5-3 with TRBJ2-7; 8 bases align to TRBD1. TRBV5-3 is placed among ORFs of uncertain function. There are 16 residues in the CDR3. J was trimmed by 2 bases and V by 4 bases; bases with no gene match: 11. The DNA of the CDR3 is TGTGCCAGAAGCCCCCCAGGGGGCGGCACCCCCTACGAGCAGTACTTC. It specifies CARSPPGGGTPYEQYF.

The chain combines TRBV21-1 with TRBJ1-4. TRBV21-1 is deemed a pseudogene. The CDR3 is 16 residues long. The CDR3 reads CASSPRRGFTNEKLFF. The CDR3 bases are TGTGCCAGCAGCCCCCGGAGGGGTTTCACTAATGAAAAACTGTTTTTT.

CDR3 DNA: TGTGCCTATCTACTTGGGGTAAATGAGCAGTTCTTC. Translation gives CAYLLGVNEQFF. The chain is built from TRBV7-9 and TRBJ2-1; the D is unclear. The ends were cut back, 11 bases at V and 7 bases at J, with 15 bases in the middle. CDR1 is SEHNR and CDR2 is FQNEAQ in the germline V gene (reference sequence). The CDR3 sequence is 12 residues long.

This clone was detected once. The rearrangement joins TRBV4-2 to TRBJ2-7, with 7 bases identical to TRBD2. The CDR3 is 13 residues long. The V gene end was trimmed by 4 bases and the J gene end by 3 bases; junction bases not matched to a gene: 3. The germline V gene has CDR1 LGHNA and CDR2 YNFKEQ. The CDR3 nucleotides read TGTGCCAGCAGCCCCGGGACTAACTACGAGCAGTACTTC. This sequence encodes CASSPGTNYEQYF.

This clone appeared a single time. The chain combines TRBV18 with TRBJ2-3, with 8 bases matching TRBD2. V dropped 0 bases and J dropped 1; count of bases not matched to a gene: 6. Per germline, CDR1 KGHSH and CDR2 LQKENI. The CDR3 extends over 17 amino acids. The CDR3 protein is CASSPPISGRGTDTQYF. The CDR3 DNA follows: TGTGCCAGCTCACCACCTATCAGCGGGAGAGGCACAGATACGCAGTATTTT.